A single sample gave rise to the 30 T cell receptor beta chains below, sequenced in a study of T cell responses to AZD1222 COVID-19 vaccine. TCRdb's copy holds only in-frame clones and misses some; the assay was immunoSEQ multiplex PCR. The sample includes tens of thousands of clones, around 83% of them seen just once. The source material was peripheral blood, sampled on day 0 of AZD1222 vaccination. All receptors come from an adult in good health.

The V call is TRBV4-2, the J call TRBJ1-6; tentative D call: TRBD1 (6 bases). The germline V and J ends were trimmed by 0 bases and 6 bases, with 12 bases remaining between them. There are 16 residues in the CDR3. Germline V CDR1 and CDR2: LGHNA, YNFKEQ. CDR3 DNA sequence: TGTGCCAGCAGCCAAGATCCGGGACATTCTAATTCACCCCTCCACTTT. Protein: CASSQDPGHSNSPLHF.

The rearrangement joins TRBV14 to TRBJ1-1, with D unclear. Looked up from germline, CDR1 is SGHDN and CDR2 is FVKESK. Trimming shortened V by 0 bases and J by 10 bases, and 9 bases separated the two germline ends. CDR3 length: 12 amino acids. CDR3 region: CASSQERIGAFF. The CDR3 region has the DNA TGTGCCAGCAGCCAAGAGCGGATCGGAGCTTTCTTT.

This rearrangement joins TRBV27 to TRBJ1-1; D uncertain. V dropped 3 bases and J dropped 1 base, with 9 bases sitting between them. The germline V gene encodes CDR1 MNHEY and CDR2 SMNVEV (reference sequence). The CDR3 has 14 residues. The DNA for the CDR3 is TGTGCCAGCAGTTTGAGATACCAGAACACTGAAGCTTTCTTT. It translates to CASSLRYQNTEAFF.

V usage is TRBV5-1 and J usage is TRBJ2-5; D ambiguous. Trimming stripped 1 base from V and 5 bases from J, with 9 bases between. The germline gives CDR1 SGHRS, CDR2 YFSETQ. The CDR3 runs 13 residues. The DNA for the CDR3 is TGCGCCAGCAGCTTGCTCGGGTCCGAGACCCAGTACTTC. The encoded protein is CASSLLGSETQYF.

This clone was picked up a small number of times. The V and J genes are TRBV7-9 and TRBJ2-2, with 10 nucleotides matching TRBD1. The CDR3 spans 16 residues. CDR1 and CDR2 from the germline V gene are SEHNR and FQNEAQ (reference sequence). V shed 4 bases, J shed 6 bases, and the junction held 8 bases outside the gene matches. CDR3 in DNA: TGTGCCAGCAGCTCATCCGGGACAGGGGACGCCGGGGAGCTGTTTTTT. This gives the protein CASSSSGTGDAGELFF.

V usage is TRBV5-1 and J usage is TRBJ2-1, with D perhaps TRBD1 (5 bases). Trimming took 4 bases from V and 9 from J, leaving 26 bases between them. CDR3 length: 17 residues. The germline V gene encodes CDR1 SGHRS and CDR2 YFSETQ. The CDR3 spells CASSGTDSNLGKGEQFF. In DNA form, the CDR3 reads TGCGCCAGCAGCGGAACCGACAGTAACTTAGGAAAGGGTGAGCAGTTCTTC.

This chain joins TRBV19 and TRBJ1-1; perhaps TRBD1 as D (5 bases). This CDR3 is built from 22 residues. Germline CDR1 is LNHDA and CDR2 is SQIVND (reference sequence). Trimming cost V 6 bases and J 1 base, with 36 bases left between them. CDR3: CASRRGTWLRDPQGERNTEAFF. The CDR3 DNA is TGTGCCAGTAGAAGAGGGACGTGGCTAAGGGACCCACAAGGAGAACGGAACACTGAAGCTTTCTTT.

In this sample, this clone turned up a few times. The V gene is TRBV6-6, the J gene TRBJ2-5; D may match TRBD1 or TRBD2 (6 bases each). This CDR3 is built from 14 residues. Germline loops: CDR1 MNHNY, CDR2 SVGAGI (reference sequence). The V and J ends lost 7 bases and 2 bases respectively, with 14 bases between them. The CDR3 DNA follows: TGTGCCAGCAATCCAGGAGGGGGGCAAGAGACCCAGTACTTC. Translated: CASNPGGGQETQYF.

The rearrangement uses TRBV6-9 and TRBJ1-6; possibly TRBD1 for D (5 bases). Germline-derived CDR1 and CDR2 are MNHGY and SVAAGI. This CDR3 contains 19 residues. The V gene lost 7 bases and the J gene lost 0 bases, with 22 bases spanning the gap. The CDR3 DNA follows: TGTGCCAGCATTCCCCCGGGACTTCCGTTGAGCTCCTATAATTCACCCCTCCACTTT. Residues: CASIPPGLPLSSYNSPLHF.

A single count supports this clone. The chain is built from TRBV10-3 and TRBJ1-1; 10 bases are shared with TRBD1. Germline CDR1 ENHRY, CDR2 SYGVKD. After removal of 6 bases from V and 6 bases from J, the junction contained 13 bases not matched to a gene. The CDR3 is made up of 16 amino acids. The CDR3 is CAIRGGQGLVKAEAFF. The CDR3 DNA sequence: TGTGCCATCAGGGGGGGACAGGGGCTGGTTAAGGCTGAAGCTTTCTTT.

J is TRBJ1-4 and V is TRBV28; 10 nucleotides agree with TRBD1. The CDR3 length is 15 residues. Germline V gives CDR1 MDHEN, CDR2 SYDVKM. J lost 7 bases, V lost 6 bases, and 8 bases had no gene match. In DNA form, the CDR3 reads TGTGCCAGCAGCTCAACGGGACAGGGGACTGAAAAACTGTTTTTT. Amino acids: CASSSTGQGTEKLFF. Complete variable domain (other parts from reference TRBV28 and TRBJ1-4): DVKVTQSSRYLVKRTGEKVFLECVQDMDHENMFWYRQDPGLGLRLIYFSYDVKMKEKGDIPEGYSVSREKKERFSLILESASTNQTSMYLCASSSTGQGTEKLFFGSGTQLSVL.

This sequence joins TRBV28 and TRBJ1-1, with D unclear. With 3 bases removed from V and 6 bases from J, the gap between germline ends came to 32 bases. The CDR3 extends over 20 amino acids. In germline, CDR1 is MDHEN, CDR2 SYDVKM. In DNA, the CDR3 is TGTGCCAGCAGTTTTTTACGGGGAATGAGGAAGGGAGGGAGGGTCGCTGAAGCTTTCTTT. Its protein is CASSFLRGMRKGGRVAEAFF.

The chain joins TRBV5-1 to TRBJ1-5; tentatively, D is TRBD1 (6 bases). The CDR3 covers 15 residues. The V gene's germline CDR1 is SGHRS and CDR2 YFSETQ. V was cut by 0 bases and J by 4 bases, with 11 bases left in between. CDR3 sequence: CASSLASGHNQPQHF. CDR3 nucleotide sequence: TGCGCCAGCAGCTTGGCCTCGGGACATAATCAGCCCCAGCATTTT.

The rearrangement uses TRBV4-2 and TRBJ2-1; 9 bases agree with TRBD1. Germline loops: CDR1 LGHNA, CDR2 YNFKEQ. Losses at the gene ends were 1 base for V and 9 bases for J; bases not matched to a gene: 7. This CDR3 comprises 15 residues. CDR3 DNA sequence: TGTGCCAGCAGCCAAGCGGGACAGGGTTGGGGTGAGCAGTTCTTC. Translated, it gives CASSQAGQGWGEQFF.

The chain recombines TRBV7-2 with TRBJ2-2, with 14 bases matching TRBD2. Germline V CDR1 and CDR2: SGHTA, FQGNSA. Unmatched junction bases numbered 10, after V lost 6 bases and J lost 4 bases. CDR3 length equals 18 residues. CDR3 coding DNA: TGTGCCAGCAGAGCACCGGGACTAGCGGGGGTTTCCACCGGGGAGCTGTTTTTT. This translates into CASRAPGLAGVSTGELFF.

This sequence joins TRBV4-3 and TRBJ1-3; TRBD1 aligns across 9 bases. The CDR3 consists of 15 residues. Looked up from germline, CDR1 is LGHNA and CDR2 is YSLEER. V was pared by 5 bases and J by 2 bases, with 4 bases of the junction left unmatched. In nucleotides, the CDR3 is TGCGCCAGCAGCGGGGGGACAGGGACTGGAAACACCATATATTTT. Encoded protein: CASSGGTGTGNTIYF.

The CDR3 DNA is TGCAGTGCTAGTTCAACGGAGGAAGCAACTAATGAAAAACTGTTTTTT. Translated: CSASSTEEATNEKLFF. This sequence joins TRBV20-1 and TRBJ1-4, with unresolved D. The germline CDR1 and CDR2 sequences are DFQATT and SNEGSKA (reference sequence). The CDR3 contains 16 residues. Deletions cut 3 bases from V and 0 bases from J, with 14 bases between.

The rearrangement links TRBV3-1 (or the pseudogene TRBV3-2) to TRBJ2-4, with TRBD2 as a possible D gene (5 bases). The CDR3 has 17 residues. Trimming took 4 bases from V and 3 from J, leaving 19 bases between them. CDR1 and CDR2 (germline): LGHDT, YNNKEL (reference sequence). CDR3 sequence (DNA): TGTGCCAGCAGCCTCGCGGATGAGGGTCGAATCAAAAACATTCAGTACTTC. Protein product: CASSLADEGRIKNIQYF.

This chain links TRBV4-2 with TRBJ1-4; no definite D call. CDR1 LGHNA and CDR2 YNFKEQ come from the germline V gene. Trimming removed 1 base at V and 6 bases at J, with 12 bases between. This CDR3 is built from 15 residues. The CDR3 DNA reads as TGTGCCAGCAGCCAAGGATCGTCATGGGATGAAAAACTGTTTTTT. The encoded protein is CASSQGSSWDEKLFF.

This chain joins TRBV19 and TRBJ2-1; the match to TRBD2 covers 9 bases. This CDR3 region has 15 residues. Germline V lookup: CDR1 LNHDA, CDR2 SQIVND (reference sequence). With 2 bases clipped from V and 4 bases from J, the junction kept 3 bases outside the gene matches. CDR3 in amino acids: CASSIPRGGYNEQFF. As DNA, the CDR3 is TGTGCCAGTAGTATACCGCGGGGGGGTTACAATGAGCAGTTCTTC.

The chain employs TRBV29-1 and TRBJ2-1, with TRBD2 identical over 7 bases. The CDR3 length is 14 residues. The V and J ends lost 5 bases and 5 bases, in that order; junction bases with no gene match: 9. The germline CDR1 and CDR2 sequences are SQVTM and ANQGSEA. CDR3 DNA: TGCAGCGTTACTCGATCGGGGGGAGACAATGAGCAGTTCTTC. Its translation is CSVTRSGGDNEQFF.

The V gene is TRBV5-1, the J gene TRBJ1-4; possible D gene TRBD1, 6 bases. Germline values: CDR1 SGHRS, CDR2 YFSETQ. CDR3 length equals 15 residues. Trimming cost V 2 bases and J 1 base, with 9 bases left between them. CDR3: CASSLQQGTNEKLFF. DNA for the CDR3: TGCGCCAGCAGCTTACAACAGGGAACTAATGAAAAACTGTTTTTT.

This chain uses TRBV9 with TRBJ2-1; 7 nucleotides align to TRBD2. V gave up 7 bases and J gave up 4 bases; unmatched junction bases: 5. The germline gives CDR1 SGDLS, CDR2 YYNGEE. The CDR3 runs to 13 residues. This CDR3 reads CASVAGLYNEQFF. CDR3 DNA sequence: TGTGCCAGCGTAGCGGGTCTATACAATGAGCAGTTCTTC.

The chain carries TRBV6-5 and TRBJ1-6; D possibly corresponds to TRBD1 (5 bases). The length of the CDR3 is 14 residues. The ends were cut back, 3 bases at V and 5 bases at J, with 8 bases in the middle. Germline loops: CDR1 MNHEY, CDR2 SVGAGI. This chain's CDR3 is CASSYGGDNSPLHF. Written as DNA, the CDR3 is TGTGCCAGCAGTTATGGAGGGGATAATTCACCCCTCCACTTT.

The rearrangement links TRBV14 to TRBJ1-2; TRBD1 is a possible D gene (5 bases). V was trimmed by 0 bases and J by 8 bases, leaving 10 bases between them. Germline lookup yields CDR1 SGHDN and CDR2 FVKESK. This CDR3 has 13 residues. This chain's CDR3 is CASSQDWRGGYTF. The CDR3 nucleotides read TGTGCCAGCAGCCAAGATTGGCGGGGCGGCTACACCTTC.

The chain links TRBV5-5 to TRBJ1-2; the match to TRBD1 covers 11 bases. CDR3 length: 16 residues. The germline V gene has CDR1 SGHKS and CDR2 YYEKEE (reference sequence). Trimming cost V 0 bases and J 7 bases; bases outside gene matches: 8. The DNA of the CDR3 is TGTGCCAGCAGCTTGGGTAGAGGACAGGGGGCTGGTGGCTACACCTTC. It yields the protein CASSLGRGQGAGGYTF.

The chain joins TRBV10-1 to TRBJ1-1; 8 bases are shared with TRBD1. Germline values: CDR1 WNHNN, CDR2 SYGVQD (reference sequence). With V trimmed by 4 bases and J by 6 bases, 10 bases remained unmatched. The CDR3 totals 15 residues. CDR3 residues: CASSGTGMQGPEAFF. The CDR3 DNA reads TGCGCCAGCAGTGGGACAGGGATGCAAGGACCTGAAGCTTTCTTT.

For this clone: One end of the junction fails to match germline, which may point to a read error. The CDR3 nucleotides are TGCAGCGTTTGGACAGGGGATAACTCACCCCTCCACTTT. This sequence encodes CSVWTGDNSPLHF. J is TRBJ1-6 and V is TRBV29-1; 9 positions agree with TRBD1. Germline V gene lookup returns CDR1 SQVTM and CDR2 ANQGSEA. The CDR3 loop spans 13 amino acids.

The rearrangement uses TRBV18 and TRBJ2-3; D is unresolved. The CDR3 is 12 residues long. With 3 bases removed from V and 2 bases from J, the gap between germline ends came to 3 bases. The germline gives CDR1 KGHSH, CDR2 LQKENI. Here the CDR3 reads CASSPTTDTQYF. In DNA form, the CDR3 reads TGTGCCAGCTCACCTACCACAGATACGCAGTATTTT.

The CDR3 protein is CASSLERGRNTGELFF. CDR3 DNA: TGCGCCAGCAGCTTAGAACGGGGTAGGAACACCGGGGAGCTGTTTTTT. The rearrangement uses TRBV5-1 and TRBJ2-2, with D tentatively TRBD2 (5 bases). The germline V gene encodes CDR1 SGHRS and CDR2 YFSETQ. Trimming pared 2 bases from V and 1 base from J, leaving 12 bases between. The CDR3 covers 16 residues.